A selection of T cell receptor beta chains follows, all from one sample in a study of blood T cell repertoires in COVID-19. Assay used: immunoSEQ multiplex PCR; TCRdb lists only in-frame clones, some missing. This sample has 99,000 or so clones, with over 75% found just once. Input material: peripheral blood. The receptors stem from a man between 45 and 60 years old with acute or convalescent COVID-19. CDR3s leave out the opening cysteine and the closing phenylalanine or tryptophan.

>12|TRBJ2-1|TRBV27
ASSLSGPYNEQF
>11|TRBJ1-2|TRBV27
ASSLGQTGGYT
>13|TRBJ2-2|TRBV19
ASRIGQGATGELF
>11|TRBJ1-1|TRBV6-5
ASSLVTQGEAF
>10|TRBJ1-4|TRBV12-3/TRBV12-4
ASRRGGEKLF
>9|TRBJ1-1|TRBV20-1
SAGVNTEAF
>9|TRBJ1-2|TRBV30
AWSVLRALT
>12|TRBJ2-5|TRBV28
ASSFQGLWETQY
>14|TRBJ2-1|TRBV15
ATSRPGGSSYNEQF
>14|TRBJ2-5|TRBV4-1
ASSLRLAGIQETQY
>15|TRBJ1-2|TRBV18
ASSRGQGDSSYYGYT
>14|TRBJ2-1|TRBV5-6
ASSLDLTEWNNEQF
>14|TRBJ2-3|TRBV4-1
ASSHTSGESTDTQY